This T cell receptor beta chain was identified during a study of OX40 agonist ivuxolimab in advanced cancers. Study-wide context: Patients treated during dose escalation were battling hepatocellular carcinoma, melanoma, renal cell or head and neck cancer.

TCRdb's table, derived via immunoSEQ multiplex PCR, lists solely in-frame clones and lacks some. Seen here are tens of thousands of clones, roughly nine tenths observed once, and the top ten hold 14%. Germline V lookup: CDR1 KGHSH, CDR2 LQKENI. The CDR3 totals 15 residues. After removal of 3 bases from V and 7 bases from J, the junction contained 7 bases not matched to a gene. The chain links TRBV18 to TRBJ1-4, with TRBD1 matching 8 bases. The clonotype originates from an adult with an advanced solid tumor such as melanoma, head and neck, liver or kidney cancer. Source: CD4+ or CD8+ T cells sorted from blood, taken in a trial of the OX40 agonist ivuxolimab. As DNA, the CDR3 is TGTGCCAGCTCACCTGGACAGGGACTACGTGAAAAACTGTTTTTT. Protein: CASSPGQGLREKLFF.